The text below deals with one T cell receptor (beta chain). The antigen this receptor binds is unknown. Nothing much larger sits one base from this clone, and base qualities are not available. The CDR3 numbers 13 residues from cysteine through phenylalanine. CDR3 DNA is the only sequence kept; it has 39 bases, read in frame from the first base. The V and J ends are trimmed by 4 bases and 4 bases, leaving 5 bases between them. Sequences MNHEY (CDR1) and SVGAGI (CDR2) are obtained from the germline V gene. Data came from an Illumina MiSeq. Clones were called with MiXCR by TCRdb after fastp trimmed the public reads at Q25, and only in-frame beta chains were retained. When rows share a CDR3 protein, they turn into one entry using the most common DNA and genes. In this sample the table shows approximately 10,000 distinct CDR3 sequences, 19% of which occur a single time. The top ten hold about 1.7% of the sample.

The record originates from a study of liver allograft versus peripheral blood T cells (TCRdb year 2020). General notes on the study: T cell receptor repertoires present within transplanted livers were compared with repertoires in the peripheral blood of liver transplant recipients. The paper as a whole reports these results and caveats: The T cell receptor repertoires within liver allografts were reported to be different from the T cell receptor repertoires detected in peripheral blood.

The chain was built from TRBV6-5 and TRBJ1-6; the D gene identity is not certain. This sequence was found in a human patient who had a liver transplant. After a transplant, some T cells may have been passed on by the graft donor. The DNA sequence reads TGTGCCAGCAGTTTCGGGTATAATTCACCCCTCCACTTT. The encoded protein is CASSFGYNSPLHF.